This TCR beta chain is from a study of Ad26.COV2.S vaccination and SARS-CoV-2 variants. About the study: A participant enrolled in the COV1001 Ad26.COV2.S trial arm provided the sample. Dosing was one shot or two shots 56 days apart.

As to treatment: 15 to 20 received Ad26.COV2.S at low or high dose, single or two shots; roughly five received placebo; per-sample allocation not given. Following the first vaccine or placebo injection, samples were taken on day 63. The sample came from a Boston adult aged 18-55 years. The study used a vaccine consisting of an Ad26 vector that expressed Wuhan-strain SARS-CoV-2 spike. The assay was immunoSEQ multiplex PCR, and TCRdb's table has in-frame clones only and misses some. Here the sample spans hundreds of thousands of clones, around 89% being singletons. V was trimmed by 0 bases and J by 4 bases, leaving 9 bases between them. The CDR3 contains 14 residues. CDR1 is MNHEY, CDR2 SVGAGI, per germline.

The source is a person aged 18-65 years who received the Ad26.COV2.S COVID-19 vaccine or a placebo. The chain has TRBV6-5 and TRBJ1-1; weak D call: TRBD1 (5 bases). This sample comprised peripheral blood, obtained in a trial of Ad26.COV2.S vaccine versus placebo. Here the CDR3 DNA reads TGTGCCAGCAGTTACTCCGGGGGACCCACTGAAGCTTTCTTT. Translated: CASSYSGGPTEAFF.